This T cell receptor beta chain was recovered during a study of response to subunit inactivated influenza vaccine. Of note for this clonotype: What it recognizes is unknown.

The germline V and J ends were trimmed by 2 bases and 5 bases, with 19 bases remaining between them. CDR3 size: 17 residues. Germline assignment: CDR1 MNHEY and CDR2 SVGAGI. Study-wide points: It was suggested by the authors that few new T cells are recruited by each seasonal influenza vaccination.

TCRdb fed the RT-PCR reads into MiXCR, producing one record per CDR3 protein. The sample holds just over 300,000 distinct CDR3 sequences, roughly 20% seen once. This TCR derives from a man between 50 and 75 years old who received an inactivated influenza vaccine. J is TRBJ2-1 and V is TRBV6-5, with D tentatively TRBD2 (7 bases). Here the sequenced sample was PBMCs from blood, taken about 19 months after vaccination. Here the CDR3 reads CASSYRLAEGGNNEQFF. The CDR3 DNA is TGTGCCAGCAGTTACCGTCTAGCGGAGGGGGGGAACAATGAGCAGTTCTTC.